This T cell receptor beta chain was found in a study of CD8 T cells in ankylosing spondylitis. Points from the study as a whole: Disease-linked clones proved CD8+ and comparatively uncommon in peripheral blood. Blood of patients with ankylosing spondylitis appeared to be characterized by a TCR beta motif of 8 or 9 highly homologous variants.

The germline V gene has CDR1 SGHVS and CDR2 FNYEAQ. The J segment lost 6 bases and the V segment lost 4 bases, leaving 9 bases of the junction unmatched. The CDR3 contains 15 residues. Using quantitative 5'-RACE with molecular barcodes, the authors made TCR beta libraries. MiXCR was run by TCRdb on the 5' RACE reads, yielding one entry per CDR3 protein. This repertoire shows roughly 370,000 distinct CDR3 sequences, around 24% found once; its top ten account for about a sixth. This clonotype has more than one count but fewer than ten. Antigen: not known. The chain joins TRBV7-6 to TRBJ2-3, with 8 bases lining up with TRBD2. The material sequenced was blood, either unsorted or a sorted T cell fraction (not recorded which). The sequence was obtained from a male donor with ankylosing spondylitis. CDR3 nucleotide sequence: TGTGCCAGCAGCTCCCGGGGAGCGGGAGAGGATACGCAGTATTTT. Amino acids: CASSSRGAGEDTQYF.